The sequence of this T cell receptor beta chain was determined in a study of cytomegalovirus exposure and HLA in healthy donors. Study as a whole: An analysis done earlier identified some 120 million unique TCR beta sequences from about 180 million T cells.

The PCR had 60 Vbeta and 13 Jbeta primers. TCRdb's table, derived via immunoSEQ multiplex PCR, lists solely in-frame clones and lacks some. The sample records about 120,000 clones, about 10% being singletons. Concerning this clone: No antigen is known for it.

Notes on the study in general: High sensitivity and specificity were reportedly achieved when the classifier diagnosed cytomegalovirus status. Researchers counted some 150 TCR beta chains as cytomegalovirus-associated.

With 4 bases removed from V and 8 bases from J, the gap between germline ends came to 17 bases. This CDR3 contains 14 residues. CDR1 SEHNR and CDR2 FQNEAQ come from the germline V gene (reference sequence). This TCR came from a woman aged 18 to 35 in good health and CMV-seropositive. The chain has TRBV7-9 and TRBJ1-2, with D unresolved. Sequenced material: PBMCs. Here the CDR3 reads CASSSQEFNRGYTF. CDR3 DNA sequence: TGTGCCAGCAGCTCCCAGGAATTCAATCGGGGCTACACCTTC.